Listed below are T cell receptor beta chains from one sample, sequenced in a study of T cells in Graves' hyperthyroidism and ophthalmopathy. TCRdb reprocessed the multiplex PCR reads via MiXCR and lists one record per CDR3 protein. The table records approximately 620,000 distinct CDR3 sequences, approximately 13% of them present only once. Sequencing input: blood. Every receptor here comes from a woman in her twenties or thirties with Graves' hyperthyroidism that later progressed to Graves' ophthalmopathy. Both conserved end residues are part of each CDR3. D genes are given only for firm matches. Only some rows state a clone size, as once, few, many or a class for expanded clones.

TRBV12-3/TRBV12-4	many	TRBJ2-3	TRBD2	CAGRLGLAGVSDTQYF	TGTGCCGGCAGACTCGGACTAGCGGGAGTTTCAGATACGCAGTATTTT
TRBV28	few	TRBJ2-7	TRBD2	CASSRGTSGRAREQYF	TGTGCCAGCAGTAGGGGGACTAGCGGGAGGGCGCGGGAGCAGTACTTC
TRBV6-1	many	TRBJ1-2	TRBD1	CASSGGQGGTYGYTF	TGTGCCAGCAGTGGGGGACAGGGGGGAACCTATGGCTACACCTTC
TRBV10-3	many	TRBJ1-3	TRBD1	CAISDNQGDGNTIYF	TGTGCCATCAGTGACAATCAGGGGGATGGAAACACCATATATTTT
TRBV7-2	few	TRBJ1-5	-	CASSLEAVINQPQHF	TGTGCCAGCAGCTTAGAGGCGGTTATCAATCAGCCCCAGCATTTT
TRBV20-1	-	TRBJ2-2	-	CSARTDSGTGELFF	TGCAGTGCTAGGACAGACTCGGGCACCGGGGAGCTGTTTTTT
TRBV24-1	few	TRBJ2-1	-	CATSGDSSRVDNEQFF	TGTGCCACCAGTGGAGACAGCTCCAGGGTCGACAATGAGCAGTTCTTC
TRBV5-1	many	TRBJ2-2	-	CASSLSVTSNTGELFF	TGCGCCAGCAGCTTAAGTGTAACGTCGAACACCGGGGAGCTGTTTTTT
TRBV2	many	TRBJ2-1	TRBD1	CASSSNRGAYNEQFF	TGTGCCAGCTCGTCCAACAGGGGGGCCTACAATGAGCAGTTCTTC
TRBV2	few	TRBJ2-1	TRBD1	CASSAPDRNFYNEQFF	TGTGCCAGCAGTGCCCCGGACAGGAATTTTTACAATGAGCAGTTCTTC